Below are 20 T cell receptor beta chains sequenced from a single sample in a study of post-analysis software for immune sequencing data (dated by TCRdb to the mid-2010s). The library was built by means of PCR. Sequencing relied on an Illumina HiSeq 2500. Unique molecular identifiers were incorporated into TCR beta cDNA libraries to reduce PCR and sequencing biases. TCRdb cleaned the public reads at Q25 with fastp, built clones with MiXCR and kept in-frame beta chains. For every CDR3 protein sequence, its rows merge into one entry that carries the most common genes and DNA. Counted in this sample were approximately 360,000 distinct CDR3 sequences; around a third of them appeared once. Around 15% of the sample is in the top ten clones. What the research found in general, with its limitations: Patients showed significantly higher frequencies than controls for roughly five TRBV segments, among them TRBV5-6, TRBV5-1 and TRBV20-1.

Their antigen targets remain unknown. The sample comprised blood. Receptors were obtained from a girl between 5 and 17 years old with multiple sclerosis.

This clonotype was observed a few times. As DNA, the CDR3 is TGTGCCAGCAGCGTCGACAGGATCTCCTACGAGCAGTACTTC. Its translation: CASSVDRISYEQYF. The V call is TRBV9, the J call TRBJ2-7, with D perhaps matching TRBD1 (6 bases). CDR3 size: 14 residues. Trimming removed 2 bases at V and 0 bases at J, with 9 bases between. Per germline, CDR1 SGDLS and CDR2 YYNGEE.

V and J are TRBV6-6 and TRBJ1-1; D gene unclear. The CDR3 loop spans 14 amino acids. The ends were cut back, 8 bases at V and 1 base at J, with 14 bases in the middle. Germline V gene sequence: CDR1 MNHNY, CDR2 SVGAGI (reference sequence). CDR3 protein: CASLIRLKNTEAFF. The CDR3 nucleotides read TGTGCCAGCCTAATACGGCTGAAGAACACTGAAGCTTTCTTT.

V is TRBV20-1 and J is TRBJ1-4, with D possibly being TRBD1 (5 bases). The CDR3 sequence is 16 residues long. From germline, CDR1 is DFQATT and CDR2 SNEGSKA (reference sequence). Trimming removed 3 bases at V and 0 bases at J, with 14 bases between. CDR3 DNA: TGCAGTGCTAGCGGGGGGGGATTCGCAACTAATGAAAAACTGTTTTTT. This translates into CSASGGGFATNEKLFF.

The chain joins TRBV28 to TRBJ2-1, with 10 bases aligning to TRBD1. The CDR3 extends over 15 amino acids. The germline V gene has CDR1 MDHEN and CDR2 SYDVKM. V was pared by 2 bases and J by 8 bases, with 6 bases of the junction left unmatched. CDR3 amino acids: CASSLPGTGEYEQFF. The CDR3 region has the DNA TGTGCCAGCAGTTTACCCGGGACAGGGGAGTATGAGCAGTTCTTC.

This clonotype turned up a few times. The chain employs TRBV7-2 and TRBJ1-2; TRBD1 might be the D (6 bases). Germline loops: CDR1 SGHTA, CDR2 FQGNSA. V lost 1 base to trimming and J lost 4 bases, with 16 bases between them. This CDR3 is 16 amino acids long. The CDR3 is CASSLGGGGNSYGYTF. The CDR3 nucleotides read TGTGCCAGCAGCTTAGGGGGAGGGGGAAATAGCTATGGCTACACCTTC.

The chain recombines TRBV6-5 with TRBJ2-5, with D possibly TRBD1 on 6 matching bases. The CDR3 contains 13 residues. V was shortened by 10 bases and J by 5 bases, with 17 bases between the two germline ends. Germline CDR1 MNHEY, CDR2 SVGAGI. Here the CDR3 DNA reads TGTGCCAACATGGCCAGGGGACGGGAGACCCAGTACTTC. Encoded protein: CANMARGRETQYF.

Regarding this clonotype: The junction and the germline gene differ at one end; a read error may be behind it. The V and J genes are TRBV12-3 or TRBV12-4 and TRBJ2-1; 8 positions match TRBD2. This CDR3 is built from 17 residues. The DNA of the CDR3 is TGTGCCGGCAGTTTTCAGATAGCGGGGAGAGCGGGGAATGAGCAGTTCTTC. This gives the protein CAGSFQIAGRAGNEQFF.

The CDR3 nucleotides read TGTGCCAGCAGTGTTAGCTCCATGAACACTGAAGCTTTCTTT. It codes for CASSVSSMNTEAFF. The chain couples TRBV6-5 to TRBJ1-1; D is unclear. The V gene's germline CDR1 is MNHEY and CDR2 SVGAGI. V gave up 5 bases and J gave up 0 bases, with 10 bases separating them. This CDR3 has 14 amino acids.

Only a few counts were recorded for this clonotype. CDR3 residues: CASSPSQQGPLSPLHF. In DNA, the CDR3 is TGTGCCAGCAGCCCTTCACAACAGGGTCCCCTTTCACCCCTCCACTTT. The V call is TRBV7-6, the J call TRBJ1-6; a weak D match, TRBD1 (6 bases). The CDR3 is 16 amino acids. CDR1 and CDR2 from the germline V gene are SGHVS and FNYEAQ. Between the trimmed V and J ends, which lost 5 bases and 9 bases, there was a span of 20 bases.

This clonotype showed up just a few times. This chain joins TRBV7-2 and TRBJ1-5; TRBD1 matches 9 bases. The V gene's germline CDR1 is SGHTA and CDR2 FQGNSA. With V trimmed by 4 bases and J by 2 bases, 12 bases remained unmatched. The CDR3 spans 18 residues. The CDR3 DNA sequence: TGTGCCAGCAGCTGGACAGGGGCGTCCCCCGGGGGCAATCAGCCCCAGCATTTT. Amino acids: CASSWTGASPGGNQPQHF.

The rearrangement uses TRBV29-1 and TRBJ1-1; D gene uncertain. This CDR3 has 12 residues. V gave up 3 bases and J gave up 3 bases, with 8 bases separating them. CDR1 and CDR2 (germline): SQVTM, ANQGSEA. The CDR3 reads CSVDGRHTEAFF. The CDR3 DNA follows: TGCAGCGTTGACGGCAGACACACTGAAGCTTTCTTT. Together with reference TRBV29-1 and TRBJ1-1, the CDR3 gives the full variable domain: SAVISQKPSRDICQRGTSLTIQCQVDSQVTMMFWYRQQPGQSLTLIATANQGSEATYESGFVIDKFPISRPNLTFSTLTVSNMSPEDSSIYLCSVDGRHTEAFFGQGTRLTVV.

A few counts support this clonotype. The chain carries TRBV10-3 and TRBJ2-3; the D gene is possibly TRBD1 (6 bases). V was trimmed by 4 bases and J by 4 bases, leaving 9 bases between them. The CDR3 loop spans 13 amino acids. Germline V gene sequence: CDR1 ENHRY, CDR2 SYGVKD. The CDR3 region is CAISGGPPDTQYF. CDR3 nucleotides: TGTGCCATCAGTGGGGGGCCCCCAGATACGCAGTATTTT.

V gene TRBV20-1 combines with J gene TRBJ2-7; a possible D gene is TRBD1 (6 bases). The J call could be wrong; TRBJ2-5 is a better fit for the DNA end. Germline V gene data show CDR1 as DFQATT and CDR2 as SNEGSKA (reference sequence). The CDR3 covers 11 residues. The chain's CDR3 is CSASTGETQYF. The CDR3 DNA is TGCAGTGCTTCCACAGGGGAGACCCAGTACTTC.

The V call is TRBV18, the J call TRBJ2-5; the D gene is possibly TRBD1 (6 bases). V was cut by 4 bases and J by 0 bases, with 9 bases left in between. Germline assignment: CDR1 KGHSH and CDR2 LQKENI. This CDR3 contains 14 residues. This CDR3 reads CASSLTGNQETQYF. The CDR3 nucleotides read TGTGCCAGCTCACTCACAGGGAACCAAGAGACCCAGTACTTC.

This clonotype was detected a few times. The chain uses TRBV29-1 and TRBJ1-5; no firm D call. Deletions cut 0 bases from V and 3 bases from J, with 6 bases between. CDR3 length: 13 amino acids. Germline CDR1 and CDR2: SQVTM and ANQGSEA. The CDR3 sequence: CSVEEGYNQPQHF. CDR3 nucleotide sequence: TGCAGCGTTGAAGAAGGGTACAATCAGCCCCAGCATTTT.

The chain uses TRBV7-9 and TRBJ1-4; D gene unclear. The length of the CDR3 is 15 residues. Trimming took off 3 bases at V and 0 bases at J, with 8 bases between the two ends. Germline lookup yields CDR1 SEHNR and CDR2 FQNEAQ (reference sequence). DNA for the CDR3: TGTGCCAGCAGCTTGACGGATTCAACTAATGAAAAACTGTTTTTT. Its translation: CASSLTDSTNEKLFF.

The chain joins TRBV6-1 to TRBJ2-7, with TRBD1 matching over 9 bases. Looked up from germline, CDR1 is MNHNS and CDR2 is SASEGT. The J segment lost 7 bases and the V segment lost 8 bases, leaving 9 bases of the junction unmatched. The CDR3 extends over 13 amino acids. The CDR3 nucleotides are TGTGCCAGCGGCACAGGGGGCTGGTGGGAGCAGTACTTC. This gives the protein CASGTGGWWEQYF.

This clonotype has more than one count but fewer than ten. The chain joins TRBV3-1 to TRBJ1-1; possibly TRBD1 for D (5 bases). The CDR3 has 12 residues. V was pared by 5 bases and J by 6 bases, with 10 bases between. Germline lookup yields CDR1 LGHDT and CDR2 YNNKEL (reference sequence). As DNA, the CDR3 is TGTGCCAGCAGCGGGGACTTCGCTGAAGCTTTCTTT. This codes for CASSGDFAEAFF.

The genes are TRBV29-1 and TRBJ2-2, with D possibly matching TRBD1 (5 bases). Trimming removed 2 bases at V and 0 bases at J, with 7 bases between. Germline loops: CDR1 SQVTM, CDR2 ANQGSEA. This CDR3 comprises 14 residues. The CDR3 region has the DNA TGCAGCGTTGAACGGACACCGAACACCGGGGAGCTGTTTTTT. Translating it yields CSVERTPNTGELFF.

The sample holds a few counts of this clonotype. The chain is built from TRBV9 and TRBJ2-2; 7 bases fit TRBD1. Germline V gene data show CDR1 as SGDLS and CDR2 as YYNGEE. The V segment lost 3 bases and the J segment 7 bases; nucleotides outside the gene matches: 9. The CDR3 is 15 residues long. The CDR3 loop reads CASSALGQLGGELFF. The CDR3 DNA is TGTGCCAGCAGCGCGCTGGGACAGCTAGGCGGGGAGCTGTTTTTT.